The TCR beta chain under discussion was sequenced for a study of T cell repertoires in cytomegalovirus infection. This clonotype was recorded many times. This CDR3 is built from 16 residues. The germline gives CDR1 DFQATT, CDR2 SNEGSKA (reference sequence). With V trimmed by 0 bases and J by 0 bases, 8 bases remained unmatched. TCRdb used MiXCR to reprocess the reads, holding one entry per CDR3 protein. The sample includes about 320,000 distinct CDR3 sequences, 9.5% of them seen just once. The TCR comes from a human donor in good health (CMV status not recorded). Some clones in this sample may be carry-over from other donors' samples. V usage is TRBV20-1 and J usage is TRBJ2-7, with 7 nucleotides matching TRBD1. Sequences were obtained from PBMCs. The CDR3 DNA reads as TGCAGTGCTAGAGATATAGCCAGGGGGATCTCCTACGAGCAGTACTTC. Protein product: CSARDIARGISYEQYF.